These 30 T cell receptor beta chains were sequenced from one sample in a study of cytomegalovirus exposure and HLA in healthy donors. In the PCR, 60 Vbeta and 13 Jbeta primers were used. TCRdb's copy holds only in-frame clones and misses some; the assay was immunoSEQ multiplex PCR. The sample includes over 150,000 clones, 65% to 70% of them seen just once. Sample: PBMCs. The receptor source for this set is a woman between 18 and 29 years old in good health and CMV-seropositive.

This clone was picked up one time. The chain uses TRBV6-1 and TRBJ2-5; TRBD1 matches 8 bases. Germline CDR1 is MNHNS and CDR2 is SASEGT. The CDR3 has 14 residues. V trimming: 3 bases; J trimming: 5 bases; junction bases outside the gene matches: 5. CDR3 sequence: CASSEARGPETQYF. The CDR3, as DNA: TGTGCCAGCAGTGAGGCCAGGGGGCCTGAGACCCAGTACTTC.

The table lists this clone with a few counts. The chain has TRBV5-6 and TRBJ1-5; 10 bases match TRBD1. Germline CDR1 SGHDT, CDR2 YYEEEE. The ends lost 4 bases at V and 5 bases at J; junction bases unmatched: 9. This CDR3 has 16 amino acids. The CDR3 here is CASSGTGARRDQPQHF. CDR3 nucleotide sequence: TGTGCCAGCAGCGGGACAGGGGCGCGAAGGGATCAGCCCCAGCATTTT.

This chain connects TRBV13 to TRBJ2-1; 7 bases line up with TRBD2. The CDR3 loop spans 17 amino acids. CDR1 is PRHDT and CDR2 is FYEKMQ in the germline V gene (reference sequence). V trimming: 0 bases; J trimming: 7 bases; junction bases outside the gene matches: 12. CDR3: CASSLGSRGRVGNEQFF. The CDR3 DNA is TGTGCCAGCAGCTTAGGTTCACGCGGGAGAGTAGGGAATGAGCAGTTCTTC.

The chain couples TRBV5-1 to TRBJ2-3, with 11 bases matching TRBD2. This CDR3 spans 18 amino acids. Per the germline V gene, CDR1 is SGHRS and CDR2 is YFSETQ. V shed 0 bases, J shed 2 bases, and the junction held 8 bases outside the gene matches. CDR3 in amino acids: CASSLVGILAGATDTQYF. The CDR3 DNA reads TGCGCCAGCAGCTTGGTGGGGATACTAGCGGGAGCCACAGATACGCAGTATTTT. The variable domain in full, completed from reference TRBV5-1 and TRBJ2-3, reads KAGVTQTPRYLIKTRGQQVTLSCSPISGHRSVSWYQQTPGQGLQFLFEYFSETQRNKGNFPGRFSGRQFSNSRSEMNVSTLELGDSALYLCASSLVGILAGATDTQYFGPGTRLTVL.

The V gene is TRBV12-5, the J gene TRBJ2-7; the D gene is possibly TRBD2 (7 bases). V was cut by 0 bases and J by 1 base, with 16 bases left in between. This CDR3 comprises 17 residues. CDR1 and CDR2 (germline): LGHNT, FRNRAP. In DNA, the CDR3 is TGTGCTAGTGGTTTGGTAGGGGGGGGTAGAGGGTCCTACGAGCAGTACTTC. As protein: CASGLVGGGRGSYEQYF.

The genes are TRBV19 and TRBJ2-7; the D gene is possibly TRBD2 (5 bases). The V end lost 6 bases, the J end lost 3 bases, and 12 bases lay between the germline ends. CDR1 is LNHDA and CDR2 is SQIVND in the germline V gene (reference sequence). This CDR3 comprises 13 residues. The CDR3 loop reads CASSFREGYEQYF. Here the CDR3 DNA reads TGTGCCAGTAGCTTCAGAGAGGGCTACGAGCAGTACTTC. The entire variable domain, with the rest obtained from reference TRBV19 and TRBJ2-7, is as follows: DGGITQSPKYLFRKEGQNVTLSCEQNLNHDAMYWYRQDPGQGLRLIYYSQIVNDFQKGDIAEGYSVSREKKESFPLTVTSAQKNPTAFYLCASSFREGYEQYFGPGTRLTVT.

The V and J genes are TRBV19 and TRBJ1-4; TRBD1 matches 7 bases. Unmatched junction bases numbered 14, after V lost 8 bases and J lost 8 bases. The CDR3 is 15 residues long. The V gene's germline CDR1 is LNHDA and CDR2 SQIVND (reference sequence). The CDR3 bases are TGTGCCAGTTCTACCGAAGACAGGGACAGCGAAAAACTGTTTTTT. The encoded protein is CASSTEDRDSEKLFF.

This clone was seen a handful of times. The rearrangement joins TRBV4-1 to TRBJ2-7, with 14 positions matching TRBD2. With 0 bases clipped from V and 4 bases from J, the junction kept 5 bases outside the gene matches. CDR1 is MGHRA, CDR2 YSYEKL, per germline. The CDR3 covers 17 residues. CDR3: CASSQDSGTSGSYEQYF. The CDR3 DNA reads TGCGCCAGCAGCCAAGATTCCGGGACTAGCGGGAGTTACGAGCAGTACTTC.

A remark on this clone: Its ends do not fully match the called genes, so a read error is possible. This chain uses TRBV4-1 with TRBJ1-5, with TRBD1 as a possible D gene (5 bases). The CDR3 is 15 residues long. Per the germline V gene, CDR1 is MGHRA and CDR2 is YSYEKL. CDR3 protein: CASSQDRWGDQPRHF. Here the CDR3 DNA reads TGCGCCAGCAGCCAAGATCGATGGGGGGACCAGCCCCGGCATTTT.

This chain joins TRBV19 and TRBJ2-2, with no clear D. Germline-derived CDR1 and CDR2 are LNHDA and SQIVND (reference sequence). This CDR3 comprises 13 residues. Trimming took 5 bases from V and 8 from J, leaving 12 bases between them. The CDR3 DNA is TGTGCCAGTAGTTCTCGTACTTTAGGGGAGCTGTTTTTT. It is translated as CASSSRTLGELFF.

The genes are TRBV19 and TRBJ2-5; TRBD2 is a possible D gene (6 bases). The length of the CDR3 is 16 residues. With 1 base removed from V and 1 base from J, the gap between germline ends came to 13 bases. Germline V lookup: CDR1 LNHDA, CDR2 SQIVND (reference sequence). In nucleotides, the CDR3 is TGTGCCAGTAGTATAGCGTCCCTAGCGTTCCAAGAGACCCAGTACTTC. Residues: CASSIASLAFQETQYF.

The chain is built from TRBV10-2 and TRBJ2-7; 7 positions agree with TRBD2. Germline V lookup: CDR1 WSHSY, CDR2 SAAADI. V lost 2 bases and J lost 0; bases outside the gene matches: 7. The CDR3 totals 16 residues. CDR3 in DNA: TGCGCCAGCAGTGAGACGCTAGCGGACACCTCCTACGAGCAGTACTTC. This codes for CASSETLADTSYEQYF.

This sequence joins TRBV19 and TRBJ2-1, with D perhaps TRBD2 (6 bases). Looked up from germline, CDR1 is LNHDA and CDR2 is SQIVND (reference sequence). The CDR3 runs to 15 residues. V was trimmed by 3 bases and J by 2 bases, leaving 11 bases between them. DNA for the CDR3: TGTGCCAGTAGTATGGACGGGAGTCCCTACAATGAGCAGTTCTTC. This codes for CASSMDGSPYNEQFF. Together with reference TRBV19 and TRBJ2-1, the CDR3 gives the full variable domain: DGGITQSPKYLFRKEGQNVTLSCEQNLNHDAMYWYRQDPGQGLRLIYYSQIVNDFQKGDIAEGYSVSREKKESFPLTVTSAQKNPTAFYLCASSMDGSPYNEQFFGPGTRLTVL.

The chain links TRBV10-3 to TRBJ2-5, with TRBD2 as a possible D gene (6 bases). Germline V gives CDR1 ENHRY, CDR2 SYGVKD. The CDR3 covers 15 residues. V was clipped by 2 bases and J by 5 bases, with 15 bases between them. The CDR3 protein is CAISENLPSEETQYF. In DNA, the CDR3 is TGTGCCATCAGTGAGAACCTTCCTAGCGAGGAGACCCAGTACTTC.

The chain joins TRBV9 to TRBJ2-7, with D possibly TRBD1 on 6 matching bases. V was shortened by 4 bases and J by 3 bases, with 14 bases between the two germline ends. Germline CDR1 reads SGDLS; CDR2 reads YYNGEE. CDR3 length: 14 residues. The CDR3 sequence: CASSLYPQGYEQYF. In DNA form, the CDR3 reads TGTGCCAGCAGCCTATACCCACAGGGCTACGAGCAGTACTTC.

In its sample, this clone was seen a few times. The V call is TRBV5-1, the J call TRBJ1-2, with 7 bases fitting TRBD1. The ends lost 4 bases at V and 3 bases at J; junction bases unmatched: 6. The CDR3 has 14 amino acids. The germline gives CDR1 SGHRS, CDR2 YFSETQ. The CDR3 is CASSPDRVDYGYTF. DNA for the CDR3: TGCGCCAGCAGCCCCGACAGGGTAGACTATGGCTACACCTTC. Full variable domain (outside the CDR3, taken from reference TRBV5-1 and TRBJ1-2): KAGVTQTPRYLIKTRGQQVTLSCSPISGHRSVSWYQQTPGQGLQFLFEYFSETQRNKGNFPGRFSGRQFSNSRSEMNVSTLELGDSALYLCASSPDRVDYGYTFGSGTRLTVV.

CDR3 bases: TGTGCCACCCGACCCGGAGGCAATGAGCAGTTCTTC. Translated: CATRPGGNEQFF. The rearrangement uses TRBV10-3 and TRBJ2-1; possible D gene TRBD2, 5 bases. The CDR3 is 12 amino acids. Trimming took 10 bases from V and 6 from J, leaving 13 bases between them. From germline, CDR1 is ENHRY and CDR2 SYGVKD.

The chain is built from TRBV4-2 and TRBJ1-5; D is uncertain. V lost 1 base and J lost 7, with 8 bases in between. Germline assignment: CDR1 LGHNA and CDR2 YNFKEQ. The CDR3 consists of 13 residues. CDR3 sequence: CASSQGGGQPQHF. DNA of the CDR3: TGTGCCAGCAGCCAAGGAGGTGGGCAGCCCCAGCATTTT.

The V gene is TRBV2, the J gene TRBJ2-1; D perhaps matches TRBD2 (6 bases). The germline V and J ends were trimmed by 8 bases and 5 bases, with 13 bases remaining between them. The CDR3 runs 13 residues. Germline lookup yields CDR1 SNHLY and CDR2 FYNNEI. CDR3 sequence reads: CASPRDSDNEQFF. The CDR3 coding sequence is TGTGCCAGCCCCCGGGACTCAGACAATGAGCAGTTCTTC.

This clone occurred a few times. This chain connects TRBV15 to TRBJ2-3; D call uncertain. This CDR3 has 15 amino acids. Germline loops: CDR1 LNHNV, CDR2 YYDKDF (reference sequence). V dropped 0 bases and J dropped 2 bases, with 9 bases sitting between them. CDR3 residues: CATSRDLSFTDTQYF. The CDR3 DNA reads as TGTGCCACCAGCAGAGATTTGTCATTCACAGATACGCAGTATTTT.

The V call is TRBV2, the J call TRBJ1-6, with D possibly TRBD1 on 6 matching bases. Germline V gene data show CDR1 as SNHLY and CDR2 as FYNNEI. The V and J ends lost 10 bases and 5 bases respectively, with 18 bases between them. The CDR3 runs to 15 residues. The CDR3: CAIKGPGHHNSPLHF. In nucleotides, the CDR3 is TGTGCCATTAAAGGGCCGGGACACCATAATTCACCCCTCCACTTT. Based on the CDR3 plus reference TRBV2 and TRBJ1-6, the full variable domain is EPEVTQTPSHQVTQMGQEVILRCVPISNHLYFYWYRQILGQKVEFLVSFYNNEISEKSEIFDDQFSVERPDGSNFTLKIRSTKLEDSAMYFCAIKGPGHHNSPLHFGNGTRLTVT.

This sequence joins TRBV5-1 and TRBJ1-1; 7 nucleotides match TRBD1. With 3 bases clipped from V and 4 bases from J, the junction kept 6 bases outside the gene matches. The CDR3 has 14 amino acids. Per germline, CDR1 SGHRS and CDR2 YFSETQ. DNA of the CDR3: TGCGCCAGCAGCTCACAGGGGTTAGTCACTGAAGCTTTCTTT. This encodes CASSSQGLVTEAFF.

Comments on this clone: A read error may be the cause here, since a much bigger clone is one base away. The chain combines TRBV11-2 with TRBJ2-3; no firm D call. Germline CDR1 SGHAT, CDR2 FQNNGV. V was trimmed by 5 bases and J by 0 bases, leaving 3 bases between them. The CDR3 loop spans 12 amino acids. DNA for the CDR3: TGTGCCAGCAGCCCTAGCACAGATACGCAGTATTTT. Its protein product is CASSPSTDTQYF.

The rearrangement uses TRBV19 and TRBJ1-2, with 10 bases aligning to TRBD1. Trimming removed 7 bases from V and 6 bases from J; junction bases left unmatched: 8. Germline loops: CDR1 LNHDA, CDR2 SQIVND (reference sequence). This CDR3 has 14 residues. The CDR3 loop is CASTLGTGANGYTF. DNA for the CDR3: TGTGCCAGTACCTTAGGGACAGGGGCGAATGGCTACACCTTC. Drawing the rest from reference TRBV19 and TRBJ1-2, the complete variable domain is DGGITQSPKYLFRKEGQNVTLSCEQNLNHDAMYWYRQDPGQGLRLIYYSQIVNDFQKGDIAEGYSVSREKKESFPLTVTSAQKNPTAFYLCASTLGTGANGYTFGSGTRLTVV.

This chain connects TRBV6-5 to TRBJ2-7; D is possibly TRBD1 (5 bases). CDR1 is MNHEY, CDR2 SVGAGI, per germline. This CDR3 contains 14 residues. Trimming removed 8 bases from V and 5 bases from J, with 19 bases in between. The CDR3 region is CASRAGISWDEQYF. CDR3 nucleotides: TGTGCCAGCCGCGCAGGGATTAGTTGGGACGAGCAGTACTTC.

The chain links TRBV6-1 to TRBJ1-4, with D possibly TRBD1 on 5 matching bases. The germline CDR1 and CDR2 sequences are MNHNS and SASEGT. This CDR3 has 14 amino acids. V lost 1 base, J lost 8 bases, and 11 bases lay in between. In nucleotides, the CDR3 is TGTGCCAGCAGTGAAGGGGGGACTTTCGAAAAACTGTTTTTT. Translating gives CASSEGGTFEKLFF.

This clone was observed once. The genes are TRBV29-1 and TRBJ2-3; D is possibly TRBD2 (6 bases). Germline V gives CDR1 SQVTM, CDR2 ANQGSEA. Trimming took 7 bases from V and 2 from J, leaving 16 bases between them. The CDR3 consists of 14 residues. In DNA form, the CDR3 reads TGCAGCGCTAGGTCTGCGGGGCACACAGATACGCAGTATTTT. Its protein is CSARSAGHTDTQYF.

This clone was detected once. The V and J genes are TRBV27 and TRBJ2-3, with 11 bases lining up with TRBD1. The CDR3 consists of 13 residues. Germline V gene sequence: CDR1 MNHEY, CDR2 SMNVEV (reference sequence). Trimming cost V 8 bases and J 4 bases; bases outside gene matches: 2. CDR3 sequence: CASRDRGADTQYF. DNA for the CDR3: TGTGCCAGCCGGGACAGGGGGGCAGATACGCAGTATTTT.

This clone appeared a few times. This chain joins TRBV19 and TRBJ2-7; perhaps TRBD2 as D (5 bases). The length of the CDR3 is 15 residues. In germline, CDR1 is LNHDA, CDR2 SQIVND (reference sequence). The V and J ends lost 6 bases and 3 bases respectively, with 18 bases between them. In DNA form, the CDR3 reads TGTGCCAGTAGACCGAGCGGACCATCTAACTACGAGCAGTACTTC. Protein product: CASRPSGPSNYEQYF. The variable domain in full, with the rest retrieved from reference TRBV19 and TRBJ2-7, is DGGITQSPKYLFRKEGQNVTLSCEQNLNHDAMYWYRQDPGQGLRLIYYSQIVNDFQKGDIAEGYSVSREKKESFPLTVTSAQKNPTAFYLCASRPSGPSNYEQYFGPGTRLTVT.

The rearrangement links TRBV10-3 to TRBJ1-2; no clear D. The germline V and J ends were trimmed by 3 bases and 4 bases, with 9 bases remaining between them. Germline V gene sequence: CDR1 ENHRY, CDR2 SYGVKD. CDR3 size: 13 residues. CDR3 sequence (DNA): TGTGCCATCAGTGAACCAAGCTCCTATGGCTACACCTTC. Protein: CAISEPSSYGYTF.